This entry lists 17 T cell receptor beta chains sequenced from one sample in a study of regulatory T cells in long-lasting Graves disease. Building the TCR beta libraries relied on iRepertoire HTBI primers, and CDR3 regions underwent Arm-PCR. Via MiXCR, TCRdb re-called the multiplex PCR reads, giving one row per CDR3 protein. The sample includes approximately 440,000 distinct CDR3 sequences, 15% to 20% of them seen just once. The time point is: newly diagnosed GD, antithyroid drugs for less than 3 months. The TCR library was made from RNA that had been extracted from PBMCs in TRIzol. This sample was shared with a second study, whose subject was T cells in Graves' hyperthyroidism and ophthalmopathy.

The sequencing here drew on peripheral blood mononuclear cells (PBMCs), taken at new diagnosis, from a patient treated with antithyroid drugs. The receptors shown here come from a man aged 40-50 years with Graves disease.

This clonotype was seen a few times. The chain employs TRBV29-1 and TRBJ2-5; D may be TRBD2 (6 bases). The CDR3 covers 12 residues. Germline CDR1 and CDR2: SQVTM and ANQGSEA. Trimming took 2 bases from V and 5 from J, leaving 9 bases between them. Here the CDR3 reads CSVESGSETQYF. The CDR3 nucleotides read TGCAGCGTTGAATCCGGGAGCGAGACCCAGTACTTC.

The table lists this clonotype with many counts. The chain recombines TRBV7-9 with TRBJ2-5; possible D gene TRBD2, 6 bases. The V gene's germline CDR1 is SEHNR and CDR2 FQNEAQ (reference sequence). This CDR3 is built from 14 residues. With 4 bases removed from V and 4 bases from J, the gap between germline ends came to 13 bases. The CDR3 loop is CASSSLALGETQYF. Here the CDR3 DNA reads TGTGCCAGCAGCTCGCTAGCGTTGGGAGAGACCCAGTACTTC.

The chain is built from TRBV11-3 and TRBJ2-3; possibly TRBD1 for D (6 bases). V lost 0 bases and J 5 bases, leaving 15 bases between the germline ends. Germline V gene sequence: CDR1 SGHNT, CDR2 YENEEA. The CDR3 length is 16 residues. CDR3 coding DNA: TGTGCCAGCAGCTTAGATTCAGGGGATTTTGGAGATACGCAGTATTTT. Encoded protein: CASSLDSGDFGDTQYF.

This clonotype was counted at least ten times. The chain has TRBV19 and TRBJ2-3; 12 bases agree with TRBD2. J was trimmed by 5 bases and V by 8 bases; bases with no gene match: 8. Germline lookup yields CDR1 LNHDA and CDR2 SQIVND (reference sequence). This CDR3 is built from 15 residues. The CDR3 DNA sequence: TGTGCCAGTTCTCCTAGCGGGAGGGCCGGAGATACGCAGTATTTT. Translated, it gives CASSPSGRAGDTQYF.

Of note for this clonotype: A far larger clone is only one base removed, so a read error is likely. The chain links TRBV7-2 to TRBJ2-5; D ambiguous. This CDR3 comprises 17 residues. V dropped 5 bases and J dropped 1 base, with 20 bases sitting between them. Germline V gene lookup returns CDR1 SGHTA and CDR2 FQGNSA. The CDR3 nucleotides are TGTGCCAGCAGCCCCTGGCGTGGAGTGCTAGTCCAAGAGACCCAGTACTTC. Residues: CASSPWRGVLVQETQYF.

The table lists this clonotype with many counts. The chain joins TRBV12-3 or TRBV12-4 to TRBJ2-1; 10 nucleotides line up with TRBD1. Germline trimming cut 3 bases from V and 4 bases from J; bases unmatched to any gene: 9. The CDR3 is made up of 17 amino acids. The CDR3 protein is CASSFLTGTGVYNEQFF. The CDR3, as DNA: TGTGCCAGCAGTTTCCTTACCGGGACAGGGGTTTACAATGAGCAGTTCTTC.

In this sample, this clonotype turned up a few times. This chain links TRBV12-3 or TRBV12-4 with TRBJ1-1; D is possibly TRBD1 (5 bases). V was trimmed by 5 bases and J by 7 bases, leaving 14 bases between them. The CDR3 length is 13 residues. The CDR3 sequence: CASSRTQVNEAFF. Written as DNA, the CDR3 is TGTGCCAGCAGTCGCACACAGGTAAATGAAGCTTTCTTT.

The chain uses TRBV28 and TRBJ1-4, with 9 nucleotides matching TRBD1. The CDR3 contains 16 residues. V was clipped by 5 bases and J by 0 bases; unmatched bases: 4. From germline, CDR1 is MDHEN and CDR2 SYDVKM. The CDR3 bases are TGTGCCAGCAGTGCAGGACAGGGGACAACTAATGAAAAACTGTTTTTT. This translates into CASSAGQGTTNEKLFF.

This clonotype appeared a few times. This chain links TRBV5-4 with TRBJ2-3, with D possibly TRBD2 on 6 matching bases. This CDR3 region has 14 residues. Looked up from germline, CDR1 is SGHNT and CDR2 is YYREEE (reference sequence). Trimming took 4 bases from V and 1 from J, leaving 10 bases between them. This chain's CDR3 is CASSTGLGTDTQYF. CDR3 coding DNA: TGTGCCAGCAGCACGGGACTGGGCACAGATACGCAGTATTTT.

In this sample, this clonotype turned up many times. The chain links TRBV5-6 to TRBJ1-2; no reliable D call. Germline loops: CDR1 SGHDT, CDR2 YYEEEE. The ends were cut back, 2 bases at V and 7 bases at J, with 18 bases in the middle. The CDR3 is made up of 15 amino acids. CDR3 residues: CASSFKVSGLSGYTF. DNA of the CDR3: TGTGCCAGCAGCTTTAAGGTGTCGGGGTTAAGTGGCTACACCTTC. Based on the CDR3 plus reference TRBV5-6 and TRBJ1-2, the full variable domain is DAGVTQSPTHLIKTRGQQVTLRCSPKSGHDTVSWYQQALGQGPQFIFQYYEEEERQRGNFPDRFSGHQFPNYSSELNVNALLLGDSALYLCASSFKVSGLSGYTFGSGTRLTVV.

This clonotype was counted many times. V is TRBV20-1 and J is TRBJ1-1; D is perhaps TRBD1 (6 bases). The germline CDR1 and CDR2 sequences are DFQATT and SNEGSKA (reference sequence). This CDR3 is 13 amino acids long. Trimming cost V 3 bases and J 5 bases, with 13 bases left between them. CDR3 sequence: CSASSGARTEAFF. CDR3 nucleotide sequence: TGCAGTGCTAGCTCGGGGGCTCGGACTGAAGCTTTCTTT.

This clonotype showed up just a few times. The chain carries TRBV7-8 and TRBJ2-1, with D possibly matching TRBD2 (5 bases). This CDR3 has 14 amino acids. V was pared by 2 bases and J by 8 bases, with 13 bases between. Per germline, CDR1 SGHVS and CDR2 FQNEAQ. CDR3 residues: CASSLSRRLYEQFF. The CDR3 DNA follows: TGTGCCAGCAGCTTATCCCGGAGGTTATATGAGCAGTTCTTC.

This clonotype was recorded many times. This chain connects TRBV12-3 or TRBV12-4 to TRBJ1-5; D unclear. V shed 6 bases and J shed 3 bases, with 12 bases lying between them. The CDR3 covers 14 residues. CDR3 region: CASRTDGNNQPQHF. The CDR3 bases are TGTGCCAGCAGGACGGACGGCAACAATCAGCCCCAGCATTTT.

The V gene is TRBV27, the J gene TRBJ2-4, with 9 bases lining up with TRBD2. The J call may be wrong; the DNA end is better matched by TRBJ2-1. The length of the CDR3 is 17 residues. Germline CDR1 reads MNHEY; CDR2 reads SMNVEV (reference sequence). The CDR3 sequence is CASSFGFGGRAFETQFF. Here the CDR3 DNA reads TGTGCCAGCAGTTTTGGGTTCGGCGGGAGGGCCTTTGAGACCCAGTTCTTC.

Many counts were recorded for this clonotype. J is TRBJ2-1 and V is TRBV10-3, with TRBD2 identical over 11 bases. Per germline, CDR1 ENHRY and CDR2 SYGVKD. After removal of 3 bases from V and 9 bases from J, the junction contained 10 bases not matched to a gene. This CDR3 contains 16 residues. CDR3 sequence (DNA): TGTGCCATCAGTGACAGACTAGCGGGAACATCTGGTGAGCAGTTCTTC. Translation gives CAISDRLAGTSGEQFF.

This clonotype was seen at least ten times. The genes are TRBV6-5 and TRBJ2-3, with 7 bases aligning to TRBD2. The CDR3 has 15 amino acids. Trimming at V came to 2 bases and at J to 0 bases, leaving 2 bases not matched to a gene. Germline CDR1 is MNHEY and CDR2 is SVGAGI. The CDR3 region is CASSYERGSTDTQYF. CDR3 DNA: TGTGCCAGCAGTTACGAGCGGGGAAGCACAGATACGCAGTATTTT.

This clonotype was observed at least ten times. The V gene is TRBV30, the J gene TRBJ2-3; D not resolved. The CDR3 has 16 amino acids. The V and J ends lost 0 bases and 0 bases respectively, with 13 bases between them. CDR1 and CDR2 from the germline V gene are GTSNPN and SVGIG (reference sequence). The CDR3 protein is CAWSVVARPSTDTQYF. The CDR3 DNA sequence: TGTGCCTGGAGTGTGGTGGCACGGCCTAGCACAGATACGCAGTATTTT.